What follows are 15 T cell receptor beta chains derived from one specimen sequenced in a study of T-cell reconstitution after alpha-beta-depleted transplantation in children. TCRbeta library preparation incorporated unique molecular identifiers. In TCRdb, the PCR reads were re-called with MiXCR into one record per CDR3 protein. Of over 450,000 distinct CDR3 sequences listed, roughly a tenth are singletons. Sequences were derived from PBMCs, sampled before TCRalphabeta/CD19-depleted stem cell transplant. The receptors were gathered from a child aged 2 to 10 with inherited bone marrow failure, due to receive a stem cell transplant.

This clonotype was picked up a small number of times. V gene TRBV5-1 combines with J gene TRBJ2-1, with 13 bases that match TRBD2. In germline, CDR1 is SGHRS, CDR2 YFSETQ. The V segment lost 3 bases and the J segment 8 bases; nucleotides outside the gene matches: 5. This CDR3 comprises 15 residues. For the CDR3, the DNA is TGCGCCAGCAGCTCGACTAGCGGGAGGTCGGATGAGCAGTTCTTC. Translated, it gives CASSSTSGRSDEQFF.

In the case of this clonotype: With a much larger clone just one base away, this may be a read error. The chain joins TRBV5-1 to TRBJ1-1; D remains unclear. CDR3 size: 14 residues. CDR1 and CDR2 (germline): SGHRS, YFSETQ. CDR3 bases: TGCGCCAGCAGCTTGGCCAGGACGAACACTGAAGCTATCTTT. Amino acids: CASSLARTNTEAIF.

The chain uses TRBV20-1 and TRBJ2-7; 8 bases line up with TRBD1. After removal of 2 bases from V and 5 bases from J, the junction contained 8 bases not matched to a gene. The CDR3 totals 14 residues. In germline, CDR1 is DFQATT, CDR2 SNEGSKA (reference sequence). In nucleotides, the CDR3 is TGCAGTGCTAGAAAGGGACAGGTGGACAACGAGCAGTACTTC. Translating gives CSARKGQVDNEQYF.

This clonotype came up a few times. This chain connects TRBV4-3 to TRBJ2-3; 9 bases map to TRBD2. The CDR3 loop spans 17 amino acids. The germline gives CDR1 LGHNA, CDR2 YSLEER. V trimming: 0 bases; J trimming: 2 bases; junction bases outside the gene matches: 6. This chain's CDR3 is CASSQDYSGSLTDTQYF. The CDR3 nucleotides read TGCGCCAGCAGCCAAGATTATAGCGGGAGTCTCACAGATACGCAGTATTTT.

The chain has TRBV29-1 and TRBJ2-2, with 11 bases that match TRBD2. Unmatched junction bases numbered 9, after V lost 0 bases and J lost 3 bases. The CDR3 runs to 18 residues. The germline V gene has CDR1 SQVTM and CDR2 ANQGSEA. The CDR3, as DNA: TGCAGCGTTGAAGACCCACTAGCGGGGGAGACTTACACCGGGGAGCTGTTTTTT. Amino acid sequence: CSVEDPLAGETYTGELFF.

The V call is TRBV9, the J call TRBJ2-7; the D is unclear. Germline V gives CDR1 SGDLS, CDR2 YYNGEE. The CDR3 is made up of 13 amino acids. Between the trimmed V and J ends, which lost 4 bases and 5 bases, there was a span of 13 bases. The CDR3 nucleotides read TGTGCCAGCAGCACATGGTCCGGAGACGAGCAGTACTTC. Translating it yields CASSTWSGDEQYF.

CDR3 protein: CASSPGKRSTGELFF. DNA for the CDR3: TGTGCCAGTAGTCCAGGGAAACGAAGCACCGGGGAGCTGTTTTTT. This chain uses TRBV19 with TRBJ2-2; possibly TRBD1 for D (5 bases). This CDR3 region has 15 residues. The germline gives CDR1 LNHDA, CDR2 SQIVND (reference sequence). With 5 bases removed from V and 4 bases from J, the gap between germline ends came to 14 bases.

The J gene is TRBJ2-7, the V gene TRBV20-1; TRBD2 aligns across 10 bases. Germline CDR1 DFQATT, CDR2 SNEGSKA (reference sequence). The CDR3 consists of 20 residues. V was clipped by 3 bases and J by 7 bases; unmatched bases: 27. The CDR3 nucleotides are TGCAGTGCTAGCAAAACGCAACTAGCGGGAAAAACCCCCTTGGGCCCGGAGCAGTACTTC. Its translation: CSASKTQLAGKTPLGPEQYF.

In this sample, this clonotype turned up many times. The chain couples TRBV27 to TRBJ1-2; 8 nucleotides align to TRBD1. The ends lost 3 bases at V and 8 bases at J; junction bases unmatched: 14. Germline V gene data show CDR1 as MNHEY and CDR2 as SMNVEV (reference sequence). The CDR3 contains 16 residues. The CDR3 here is CASSLSSGTGVWGYTF. The CDR3 coding sequence is TGTGCCAGCAGTTTGTCATCCGGGACAGGAGTCTGGGGCTACACCTTC.

This clonotype was seen repeatedly, ten times or more. The CDR3 sequence: CSVLDGASTDTQYF. In DNA form, the CDR3 reads TGCAGCGTTTTAGACGGAGCTAGCACAGATACGCAGTATTTT. The chain links TRBV29-1 to TRBJ2-3; D is unclear. The CDR3 is 14 amino acids. The germline V gene encodes CDR1 SQVTM and CDR2 ANQGSEA. The V end was cut by 5 bases, the J end by 0 bases, with 12 bases between.

This clonotype occurred a few times. The rearrangement uses TRBV25-1 and TRBJ2-3; TRBD2 matches 10 bases. The CDR3 covers 16 residues. Germline trimming cut 5 bases from V and 2 bases from J; bases unmatched to any gene: 7. In germline, CDR1 is MGHDK, CDR2 SYGVNS. This CDR3 is CASSRTSGGFTDTQYF. In nucleotides, the CDR3 is TGTGCCAGCAGTCGGACTAGCGGAGGGTTCACAGATACGCAGTATTTT.

This clonotype was seen many times. The chain joins TRBV29-1 to TRBJ1-1; TRBD1 might be the D (5 bases). Trimming stripped 7 bases from V and 6 bases from J, with 15 bases between. The CDR3 runs 12 residues. CDR1 and CDR2 from the germline V gene are SQVTM and ANQGSEA. CDR3 protein: CSAYSGKPEAFF. CDR3 coding DNA: TGCAGCGCCTACTCAGGGAAGCCTGAAGCTTTCTTT.

Only a few counts were recorded for this clonotype. This chain links TRBV20-1 with TRBJ2-1; 9 bases map to TRBD1. In germline, CDR1 is DFQATT, CDR2 SNEGSKA (reference sequence). The CDR3 contains 17 residues. Trimming took 0 bases from V and 3 from J; bases not matched to a gene: 9. The CDR3 DNA reads TGCAGTGCTAGAGATCCAAAATGGACAGGGGTCTACAATGAGCAGTTCTTC. It is translated as CSARDPKWTGVYNEQFF.

This clonotype was recorded at least ten times. The chain joins TRBV5-1 to TRBJ2-1; 10 bases align to TRBD2. After removal of 0 bases from V and 7 bases from J, the junction contained 7 bases not matched to a gene. The CDR3 sequence is 16 residues long. The germline V gene encodes CDR1 SGHRS and CDR2 YFSETQ. The CDR3 nucleotides read TGCGCCAGCAGCTTGGCCCCTAGCGGGAGAGGAAATGAGCAGTTCTTC. Its protein product is CASSLAPSGRGNEQFF. Full variable domain (missing parts from reference TRBV5-1 and TRBJ2-1): KAGVTQTPRYLIKTRGQQVTLSCSPISGHRSVSWYQQTPGQGLQFLFEYFSETQRNKGNFPGRFSGRQFSNSRSEMNVSTLELGDSALYLCASSLAPSGRGNEQFFGPGTRLTVL.

V and J are TRBV4-3 and TRBJ2-4, with TRBD2 identical over 8 bases. J was trimmed by 0 bases and V by 0 bases; bases with no gene match: 7. This CDR3 region has 18 residues. Germline assignment: CDR1 LGHNA and CDR2 YSLEER. CDR3 in DNA: TGCGCCAGCAGCCAAGATGTAGTAGCGGGGTTAGCCAAAAACATTCAGTACTTC. Protein: CASSQDVVAGLAKNIQYF.